The rows below give T cell receptor beta chains drawn from one sample of a study of cytomegalovirus exposure and HLA in healthy donors. Sequencing was performed with immunoSEQ multiplex PCR; in TCRdb, only in-frame clones are kept and a portion is missing. The sample holds fewer than 110,000 clones, roughly 85% seen once. Sequencing used PBMCs. These receptor sequences come from a man aged 25 to 40 in good health and CMV-seronegative. Each CDR3 is given with its conserved first and last residue. A D gene is named only where the DNA matches it firmly. Clone size is not always given. Where it is, it says once, few, many or a class for expanded clones.

abundance,d_gene,j_gene,v_gene,CDR3aa,CDR3nt
-,-,TRBJ1-5,TRBV28,CASSGGPQHF,TGTGCCAGCAGTGGCGGGCCCCAGCATTTT
-,TRBD2,TRBJ2-7,TRBV30,CAWRTSGSPYEQYF,TGTGCCTGGAGGACTAGCGGGAGCCCCTACGAGCAGTACTTC
-,-,TRBJ2-6,TRBV19,CASTQDHSGANVLTF,TGTGCCAGTACCCAGGATCATTCTGGGGCCAACGTCCTGACTTTC
-,-,TRBJ2-3,TRBV6-6,CASRTRDFYTDTQYF,TGTGCCAGCCGGACCCGGGACTTCTACACAGATACGCAGTATTTT
once,TRBD2,TRBJ2-5,TRBV27,CASSLSGEGPGLETQYF,TGTGCCAGCAGTTTATCTGGGGAGGGCCCAGGTTTAGAGACCCAGTACTTC
-,-,TRBJ1-2,TRBV28,CASRTQGRGYTF,TGTGCCAGCAGAACTCAGGGGAGAGGCTACACCTTC
-,-,TRBJ1-2,TRBV29-1,CSVEVRGTWMSYGYTF,TGCAGCGTTGAGGTCAGGGGCACCTGGATGTCCTATGGCTACACCTTC
-,-,TRBJ1-2,TRBV6-5,CASSPAQPRGGYTF,TGTGCCAGCAGCCCAGCCCAGCCGCGCGGGGGCTACACCTTC
few,-,TRBJ2-1,TRBV27,CASSLGLHNEQFF,TGTGCCAGCAGCCTGGGACTCCACAATGAGCAGTTCTTC
once,-,TRBJ2-2,TRBV5-6,CASSSLGAGELFF,TGTGCCAGCAGCTCCCTCGGGGCCGGGGAGCTGTTTTTT
-,-,TRBJ2-7,TRBV28,CASSLRGSYEQYF,TGTGCCAGCAGTCTCAGGGGTTCCTACGAGCAGTACTTC
once,-,TRBJ1-2,TRBV4-1,CASSQVPVNYGYTF,TGCGCCAGCAGCCAAGTTCCGGTAAACTATGGCTACACCTTC
-,TRBD1,TRBJ1-1,TRBV5-8,CASSLGQGGTEAFF,TGTGCCAGCAGCTTGGGCCAGGGGGGCACTGAAGCTTTCTTT
few,-,TRBJ1-1,TRBV27,CASKEAEVYTEAFF,TGTGCCAGCAAGGAGGCGGAAGTCTACACTGAAGCTTTCTTT
-,TRBD1,TRBJ2-5,TRBV7-2,CASSLDRGGETQYF,TGTGCCAGCAGCTTGGACAGGGGCGGCGAGACCCAGTACTTC
-,TRBD2,TRBJ2-5,TRBV18,CASSQGTSEKETQYF,TGTGCCAGCTCACAGGGGACTAGCGAGAAAGAGACCCAGTACTTC
-,-,TRBJ2-5,TRBV21-1,CASSKVVSQGLLSGETQYF,TGTGCCAGCAGCAAAGTAGTTAGCCAGGGATTGTTGAGTGGAGAGACCCAGTACTTC
-,-,TRBJ1-2,TRBV7-9,CASSTPNYGYTF,TGTGCCAGCAGTACACCGAACTATGGCTACACCTTC